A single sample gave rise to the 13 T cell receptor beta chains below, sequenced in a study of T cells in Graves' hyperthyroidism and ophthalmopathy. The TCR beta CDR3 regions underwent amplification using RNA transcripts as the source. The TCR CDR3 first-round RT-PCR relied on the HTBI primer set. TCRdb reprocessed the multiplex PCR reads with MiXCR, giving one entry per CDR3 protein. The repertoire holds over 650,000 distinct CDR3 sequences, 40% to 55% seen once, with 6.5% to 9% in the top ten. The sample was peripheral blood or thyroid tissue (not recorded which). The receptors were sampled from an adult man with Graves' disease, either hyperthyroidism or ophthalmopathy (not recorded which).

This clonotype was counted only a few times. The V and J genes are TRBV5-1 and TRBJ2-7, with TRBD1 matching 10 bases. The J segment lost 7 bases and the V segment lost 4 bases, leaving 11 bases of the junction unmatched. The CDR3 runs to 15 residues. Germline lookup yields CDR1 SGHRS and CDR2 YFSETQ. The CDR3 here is CASSLGQGGRGEQYF. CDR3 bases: TGCGCCAGCAGCCTTGGACAGGGGGGTAGGGGGGAGCAGTACTTC.

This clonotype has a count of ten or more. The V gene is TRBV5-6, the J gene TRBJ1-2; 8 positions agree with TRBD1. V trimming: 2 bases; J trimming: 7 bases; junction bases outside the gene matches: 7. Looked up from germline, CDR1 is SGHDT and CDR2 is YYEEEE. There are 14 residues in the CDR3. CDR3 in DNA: TGTGCCAGCAGCTTCGGCAGGGGGCAGGGTGGCTACACCTTC. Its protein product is CASSFGRGQGGYTF.

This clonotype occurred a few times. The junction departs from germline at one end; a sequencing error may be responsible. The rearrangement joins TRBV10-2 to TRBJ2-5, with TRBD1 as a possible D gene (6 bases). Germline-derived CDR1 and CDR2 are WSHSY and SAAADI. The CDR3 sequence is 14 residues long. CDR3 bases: TGTGCCAGCAGTGAAAACTACGGACAGCAGACCCAGTACTTC. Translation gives CASSENYGQQTQYF.

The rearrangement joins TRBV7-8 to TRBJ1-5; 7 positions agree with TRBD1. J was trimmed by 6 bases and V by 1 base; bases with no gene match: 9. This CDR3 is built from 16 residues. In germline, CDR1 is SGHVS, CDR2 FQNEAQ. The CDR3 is CASSLDVFRGGQPQHF. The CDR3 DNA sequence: TGTGCCAGCAGCTTAGATGTCTTCAGGGGGGGTCAGCCCCAGCATTTT.

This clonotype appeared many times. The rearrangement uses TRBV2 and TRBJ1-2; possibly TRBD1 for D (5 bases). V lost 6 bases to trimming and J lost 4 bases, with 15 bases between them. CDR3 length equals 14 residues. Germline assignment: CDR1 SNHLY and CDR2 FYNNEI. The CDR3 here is CASRTGGTVYGYTF. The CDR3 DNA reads TGTGCCAGCAGGACGGGGGGGACGGTCTATGGCTACACCTTC.

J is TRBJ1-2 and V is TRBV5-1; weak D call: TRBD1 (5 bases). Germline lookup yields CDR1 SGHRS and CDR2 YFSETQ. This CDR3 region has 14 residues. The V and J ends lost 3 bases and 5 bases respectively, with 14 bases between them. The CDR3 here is CASSSPTDLYGYTF. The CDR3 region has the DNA TGCGCCAGCAGCTCGCCGACAGACTTGTATGGCTACACCTTC.

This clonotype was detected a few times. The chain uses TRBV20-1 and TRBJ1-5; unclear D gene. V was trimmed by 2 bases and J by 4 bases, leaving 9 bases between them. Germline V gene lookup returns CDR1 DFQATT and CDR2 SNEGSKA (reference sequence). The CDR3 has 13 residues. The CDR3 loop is CSARSRLNQPQHF. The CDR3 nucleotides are TGCAGTGCTAGATCACGGTTGAATCAGCCCCAGCATTTT.

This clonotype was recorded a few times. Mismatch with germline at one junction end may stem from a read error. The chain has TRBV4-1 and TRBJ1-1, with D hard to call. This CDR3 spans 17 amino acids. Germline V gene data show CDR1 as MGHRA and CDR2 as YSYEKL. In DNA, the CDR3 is TGTGCCAGCAGCACCTCCGGGATACGGACCAGTAAAGCTGAAGCTTTCTTT. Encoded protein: CASSTSGIRTSKAEAFF.

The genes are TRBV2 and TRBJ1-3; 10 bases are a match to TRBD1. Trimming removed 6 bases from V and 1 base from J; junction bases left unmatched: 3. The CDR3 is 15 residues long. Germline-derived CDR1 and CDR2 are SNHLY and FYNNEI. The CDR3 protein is CASRRTGGSGNTIYF. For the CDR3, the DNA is TGTGCCAGCAGGAGGACAGGGGGGTCTGGAAACACCATATATTTT.

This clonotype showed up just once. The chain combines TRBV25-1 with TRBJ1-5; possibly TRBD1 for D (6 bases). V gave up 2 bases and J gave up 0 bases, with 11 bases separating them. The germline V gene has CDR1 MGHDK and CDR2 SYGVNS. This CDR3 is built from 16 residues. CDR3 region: CASSEAGTYSNQPQHF. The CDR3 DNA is TGTGCCAGCAGTGAAGCCGGGACATATAGCAATCAGCCCCAGCATTTT.

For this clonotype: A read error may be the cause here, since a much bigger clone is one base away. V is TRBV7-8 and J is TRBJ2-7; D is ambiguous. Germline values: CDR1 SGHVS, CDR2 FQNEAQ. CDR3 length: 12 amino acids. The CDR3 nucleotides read TGTGCCAGCACCATGACACGCTACGAGCAGTGCTTC. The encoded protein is CASTMTRYEQCF.

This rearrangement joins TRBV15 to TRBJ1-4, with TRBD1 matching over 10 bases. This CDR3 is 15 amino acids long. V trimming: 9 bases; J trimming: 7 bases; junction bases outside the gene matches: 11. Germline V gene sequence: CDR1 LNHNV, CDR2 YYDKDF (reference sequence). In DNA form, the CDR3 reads TGTGCCACTTCGCTTAGCAGGGACAGGGGTGAAAAACTGTTTTTT. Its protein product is CATSLSRDRGEKLFF.

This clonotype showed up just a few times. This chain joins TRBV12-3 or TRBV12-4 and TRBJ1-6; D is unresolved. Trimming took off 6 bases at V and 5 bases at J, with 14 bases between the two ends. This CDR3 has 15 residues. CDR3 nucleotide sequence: TGTGCCAGCAGGCGCAGCGACGCTCATAATTCACCCCTCCACTTT. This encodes CASRRSDAHNSPLHF.